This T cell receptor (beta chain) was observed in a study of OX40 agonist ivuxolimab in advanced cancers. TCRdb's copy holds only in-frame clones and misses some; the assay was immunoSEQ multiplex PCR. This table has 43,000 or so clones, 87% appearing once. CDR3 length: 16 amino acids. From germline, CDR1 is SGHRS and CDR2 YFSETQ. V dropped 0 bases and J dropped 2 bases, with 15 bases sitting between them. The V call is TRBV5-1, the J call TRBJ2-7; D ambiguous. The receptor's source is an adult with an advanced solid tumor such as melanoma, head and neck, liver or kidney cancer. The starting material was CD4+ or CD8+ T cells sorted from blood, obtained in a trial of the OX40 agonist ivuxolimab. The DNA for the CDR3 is TGCGCCAGCAGCTTGGGCCCTGGCGGCCCCCCCTACGAGCAGTACTTC. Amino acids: CASSLGPGGPPYEQYF.